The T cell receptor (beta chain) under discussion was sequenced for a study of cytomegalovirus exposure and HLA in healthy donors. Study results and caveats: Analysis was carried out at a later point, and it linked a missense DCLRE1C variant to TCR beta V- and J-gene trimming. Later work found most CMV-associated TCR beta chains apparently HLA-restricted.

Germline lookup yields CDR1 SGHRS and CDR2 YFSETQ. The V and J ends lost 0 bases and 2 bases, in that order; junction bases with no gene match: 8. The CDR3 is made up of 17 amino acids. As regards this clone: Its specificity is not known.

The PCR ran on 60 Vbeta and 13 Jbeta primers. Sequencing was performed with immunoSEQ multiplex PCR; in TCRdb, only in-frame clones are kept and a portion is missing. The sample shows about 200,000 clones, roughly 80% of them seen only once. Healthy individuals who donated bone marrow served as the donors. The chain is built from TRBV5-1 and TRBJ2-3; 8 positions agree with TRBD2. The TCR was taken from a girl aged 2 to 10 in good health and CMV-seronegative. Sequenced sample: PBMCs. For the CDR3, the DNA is TGCGCCAGCAGCTTGGCCGGCGGTAGCGGGGCCACAGATACGCAGTATTTT. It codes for CASSLAGGSGATDTQYF. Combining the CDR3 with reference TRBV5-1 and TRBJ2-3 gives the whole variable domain KAGVTQTPRYLIKTRGQQVTLSCSPISGHRSVSWYQQTPGQGLQFLFEYFSETQRNKGNFPGRFSGRQFSNSRSEMNVSTLELGDSALYLCASSLAGGSGATDTQYFGPGTRLTVL.